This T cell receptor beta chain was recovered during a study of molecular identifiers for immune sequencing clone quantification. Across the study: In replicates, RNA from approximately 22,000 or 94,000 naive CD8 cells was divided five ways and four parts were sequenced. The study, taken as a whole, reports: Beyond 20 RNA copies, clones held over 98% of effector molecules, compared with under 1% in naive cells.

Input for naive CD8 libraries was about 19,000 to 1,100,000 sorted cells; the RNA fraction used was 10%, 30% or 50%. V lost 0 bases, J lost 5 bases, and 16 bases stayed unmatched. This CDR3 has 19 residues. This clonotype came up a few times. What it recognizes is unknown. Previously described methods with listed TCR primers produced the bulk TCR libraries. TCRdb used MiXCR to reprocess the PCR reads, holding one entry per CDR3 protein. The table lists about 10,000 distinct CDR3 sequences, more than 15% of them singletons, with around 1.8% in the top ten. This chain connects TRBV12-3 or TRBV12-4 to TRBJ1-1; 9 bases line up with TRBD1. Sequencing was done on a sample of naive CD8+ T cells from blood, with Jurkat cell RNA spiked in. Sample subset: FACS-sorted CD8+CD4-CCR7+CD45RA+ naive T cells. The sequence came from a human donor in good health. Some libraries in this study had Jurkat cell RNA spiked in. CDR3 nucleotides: TGTGCCAGCAGTTTAGCGCTAGGGGGACAGGGAAGATTGGGGACTGAAGCTTTCTTT. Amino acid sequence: CASSLALGGQGRLGTEAFF.